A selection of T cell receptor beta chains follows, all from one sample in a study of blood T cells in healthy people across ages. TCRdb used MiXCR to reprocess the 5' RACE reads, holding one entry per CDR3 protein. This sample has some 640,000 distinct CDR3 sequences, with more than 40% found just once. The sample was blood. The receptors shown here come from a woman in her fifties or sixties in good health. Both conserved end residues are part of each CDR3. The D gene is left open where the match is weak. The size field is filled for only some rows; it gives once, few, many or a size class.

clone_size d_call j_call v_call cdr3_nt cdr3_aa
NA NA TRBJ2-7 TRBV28 TGTGCCAGCAGTTTCCAGGGGTTAGTTGGGTACGAGCAGTACTTC CASSFQGLVGYEQYF
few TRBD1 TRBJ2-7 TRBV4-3 TGCGCCAGCAGCCAGCGGGACAGGGGTTCCTACGAGCAGTACTTC CASSQRDRGSYEQYF
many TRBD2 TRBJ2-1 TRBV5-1 TGCGCCAGCAGCCAGAACCCGGGGCTAGCGGGATACAATGAGCAGTTCTTC CASSQNPGLAGYNEQFF
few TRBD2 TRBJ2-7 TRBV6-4 TGTGCCAGCAGTGTTGTTAGCGGGAAAAGCAATGAGCAGTACTTC CASSVVSGKSNEQYF
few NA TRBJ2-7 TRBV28 TGTGCCAGCAGTTTATACGGACCGAGGACAGCTTCGGCGCTATACGAGCAGTACTTC CASSLYGPRTASALYEQYF
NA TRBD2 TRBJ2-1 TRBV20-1 TGCAGTGCTAGGGCAGTTAGCGGGTCCTCCTACAATGAGCAGTTCTTC CSARAVSGSSYNEQFF
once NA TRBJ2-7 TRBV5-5 TGTGCCAGCAGCTTGGCCGAGGGGGATCGGGGGTACTACGAGCAGTACTTC CASSLAEGDRGYYEQYF
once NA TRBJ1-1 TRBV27 TGTGCCAGCAGCCTCCCGGGGGGGTATCGTCAAGCTTTCTTT CASSLPGGYRQAFF
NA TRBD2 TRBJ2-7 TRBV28 TGTGCCAGCGGTAGCGGGAGGTCCTTCTACGAGCAGTACTTC CASGSGRSFYEQYF
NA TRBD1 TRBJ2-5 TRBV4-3 TGCGCCAGCAGCCCCAAGGACAGGTCAGAGACCCAGTACTTC CASSPKDRSETQYF
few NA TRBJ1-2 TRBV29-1 TGCAGCGTTGACGTGGAAAGCTATGGCTACACCTTC CSVDVESYGYTF
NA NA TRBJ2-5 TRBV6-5 TGTGCCAGCAGTTACTCGTCACGATCCTACGGGCAGTACTTC CASSYSSRSYGQYF
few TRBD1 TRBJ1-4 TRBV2 TGTGCCAGCAAGGGACAGGGATATGAAAAACTGTTTTTT CASKGQGYEKLFF